Many counts were recorded for the clone carrying this TCR beta chain. Its antigen is unknown. These data belong to a study of identical twins. Germline values: CDR1 ENHRY, CDR2 SYGVKD. The CDR3 is 15 amino acids. The ends were cut back, 7 bases at V and 1 base at J, with 13 bases in the middle. Study findings and constraints: Fewer insertions were carried by abundant cord blood beta clonotypes, but none was seen in memory repertoires. Compared with unrelated sharing, twin-shared out-of-frame alpha sequences had more low-probability sequences.

Addition of a universal primer site occurred through template switching, and cDNA carried unique molecular identifiers. A single record per CDR3 protein comes from TCRdb applying MiXCR to the 5' RACE reads. There are around 650,000 distinct CDR3 sequences in the sample; under 8.5% occur only once, and 1.6% lies in the top ten. Only healthy Caucasians were enrolled as donors. The same sample was also used in a study of yellow fever vaccine responses in identical twins.

The clonotype was recovered from a woman aged 18-35 years in good health. V usage is TRBV10-3 and J usage is TRBJ2-2, with a tentative D call TRBD1 (6 bases). The specimen was PBMCs. The CDR3 reads CAINPRDKNTGELFF. CDR3 nucleotide sequence: TGTGCCATCAACCCCCGGGACAAGAACACCGGGGAGCTGTTTTTT.